This T cell receptor beta chain was sequenced for a study of T cells after yellow fever vaccination. The CDR3 totals 14 residues. In germline, CDR1 is SGHTA, CDR2 FQGNSA. V lost 1 base and J 5 bases, leaving 9 bases between the germline ends. TCRdb recomputed calls from the 5' RACE reads with MiXCR, one row per CDR3 protein. Here the sample spans fewer than 650,000 distinct CDR3 sequences, 20% to 25% being singletons. Specimen: PBMCs, collected roughly 20 days after the first yellow fever vaccination. The receptor's source is a man younger than 30 who received the YFV17D yellow fever vaccine. The J gene is TRBJ2-1, the V gene TRBV7-2; tentative D call: TRBD2 (5 bases). CDR3 sequence reads: CASSLVWENNEQFF. The CDR3 nucleotides are TGTGCCAGCAGCTTAGTTTGGGAGAACAATGAGCAGTTCTTC.